The present TCR beta chain was sequenced within a study of T cells after posttransplantation cyclophosphamide. Clones were read by immunoSEQ multiplex PCR, and TCRdb kept only the in-frame ones, dropping some. This table holds 45,000 to 65,000 clones, roughly 84% found once. V lost 2 bases and J lost 4, with 18 bases in between. CDR1 is SGHDN, CDR2 FVKESK, per germline. The CDR3 runs to 17 residues. Study observations and caveats: Later blood repertoires were often dominated by clones from the donor CD8+ memory compartment.

To note about this clone: Its antigen is as yet unknown.

V and J are TRBV14 and TRBJ1-5, with D perhaps TRBD1 (6 bases). The source is a man aged 25 to 40 with a blood cancer, CMV-positive, and with a related stem cell donor. The sequenced sample consisted of PBMCs. CDR3 protein: CASSQQGTREGNQPQHF. The CDR3 nucleotides read TGTGCCAGCAGCCAACAAGGGACACGGGAGGGAAATCAGCCCCAGCATTTT. The whole variable domain, remainder taken from reference TRBV14 and TRBJ1-5, is EAGVTQFPSHSVIEKGQTVTLRCDPISGHDNLYWYRRVMGKEIKFLLHFVKESKQDESGMPNNRFLAERTGGTYSTLKVQPAELEDSGVYFCASSQQGTREGNQPQHFGDGTRLSIL.